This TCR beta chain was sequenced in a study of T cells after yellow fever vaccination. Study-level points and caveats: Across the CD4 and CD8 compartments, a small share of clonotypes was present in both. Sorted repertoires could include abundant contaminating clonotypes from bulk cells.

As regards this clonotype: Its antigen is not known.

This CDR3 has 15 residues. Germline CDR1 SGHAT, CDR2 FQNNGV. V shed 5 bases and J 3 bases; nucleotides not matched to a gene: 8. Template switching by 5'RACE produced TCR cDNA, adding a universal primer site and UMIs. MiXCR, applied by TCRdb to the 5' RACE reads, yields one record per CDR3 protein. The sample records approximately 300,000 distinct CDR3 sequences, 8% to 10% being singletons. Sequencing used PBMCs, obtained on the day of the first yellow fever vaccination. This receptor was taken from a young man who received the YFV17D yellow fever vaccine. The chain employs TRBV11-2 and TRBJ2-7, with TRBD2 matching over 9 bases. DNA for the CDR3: TGTGCCAGCAGCCCGGGGACTAGCCGAGGCTACGAGCAGTACGTC. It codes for CASSPGTSRGYEQYV.